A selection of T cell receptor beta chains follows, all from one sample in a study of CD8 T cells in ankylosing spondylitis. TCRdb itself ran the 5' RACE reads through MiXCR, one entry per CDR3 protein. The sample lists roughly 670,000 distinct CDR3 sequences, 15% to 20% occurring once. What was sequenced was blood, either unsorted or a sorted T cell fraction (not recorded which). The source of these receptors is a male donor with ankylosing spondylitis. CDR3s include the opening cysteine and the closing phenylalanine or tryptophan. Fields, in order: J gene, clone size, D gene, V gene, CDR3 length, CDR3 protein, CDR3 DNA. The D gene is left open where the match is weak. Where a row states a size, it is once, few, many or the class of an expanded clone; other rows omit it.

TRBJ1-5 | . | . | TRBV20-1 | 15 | CSARDQGGAGQPQHF | TGCAGTGCTAGAGATCAGGGAGGGGCTGGTCAGCCCCAGCATTTT
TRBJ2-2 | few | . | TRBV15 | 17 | CATSRYPLSEGTGELFF | TGTGCCACCAGCAGATACCCACTTTCCGAGGGCACCGGGGAGCTGTTTTTT
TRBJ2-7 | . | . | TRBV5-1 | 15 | CASSRGAGLPYEQYF | TGCGCCAGCAGCAGGGGGGCAGGGTTGCCCTACGAGCAGTACTTC
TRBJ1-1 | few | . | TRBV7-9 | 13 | CASRNSGTAEAFF | TGTGCCAGCAGGAACTCTGGGACGGCAGAAGCTTTCTTT
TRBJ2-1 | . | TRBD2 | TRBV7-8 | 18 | CALQPFLASGGQGNEQFF | TGTGCCTTACAGCCATTTCTAGCTAGCGGGGGGCAGGGGAATGAGCAGTTCTTC
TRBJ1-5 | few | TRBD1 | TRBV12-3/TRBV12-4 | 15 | CASSSGQGLRQPQHF | TGTGCCAGCAGTTCGGGACAGGGTCTTCGTCAGCCCCAGCATTTT
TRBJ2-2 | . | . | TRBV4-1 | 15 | CASSLTWATAGELFF | TGCGCCAGCAGCCTAACTTGGGCCACAGCCGGGGAGCTGTTTTTT
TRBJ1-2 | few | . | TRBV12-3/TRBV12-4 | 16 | CASSLPRQAGRYGYTF | TGTGCCAGCAGTTTACCCCGACAGGCAGGGAGATATGGCTACACCTTC
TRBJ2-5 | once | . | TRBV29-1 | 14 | CSVPIQDGRETQYF | TGCAGCGTCCCCATTCAGGATGGTAGGGAGACCCAGTACTTC
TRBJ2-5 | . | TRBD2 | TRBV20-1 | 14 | CSAETSGKGETQYF | TGCAGTGCGGAGACTAGCGGGAAGGGGGAGACCCAGTACTTC
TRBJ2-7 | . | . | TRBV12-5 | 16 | CASGLVLPGPNYEQYF | TGTGCTAGTGGTTTGGTACTCCCGGGGCCCAACTACGAGCAGTACTTC
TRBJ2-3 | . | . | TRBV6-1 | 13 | CASDYAFTDTQYF | TGTGCCAGCGACTACGCCTTCACAGATACGCAGTATTTT
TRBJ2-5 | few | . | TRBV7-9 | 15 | CASSLGLDTQETQYF | TGTGCCAGCAGCTTAGGGCTGGACACCCAAGAGACCCAGTACTTC
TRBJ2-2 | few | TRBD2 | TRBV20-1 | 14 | CSARLAGGTGELFF | TGCAGTGCTAGGCTAGCGGGAGGTACCGGGGAGCTGTTTTTT
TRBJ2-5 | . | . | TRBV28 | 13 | CASSSGPPETQYF | TGTGCCAGCAGTTCGGGACCCCCGGAGACCCAGTACTTC
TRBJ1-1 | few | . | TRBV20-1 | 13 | CSASFPERTEAFF | TGCAGTGCTAGTTTTCCGGAAAGAACTGAAGCTTTCTTT
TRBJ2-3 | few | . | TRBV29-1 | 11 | CTLGRLDTQYF | TGCACCCTGGGTAGGCTGGATACGCAGTATTTT
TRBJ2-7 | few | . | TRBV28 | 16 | CASTTNPLGALYEQYF | TGTGCCAGCACCACCAACCCCCTAGGGGCACTTTACGAGCAGTACTTC
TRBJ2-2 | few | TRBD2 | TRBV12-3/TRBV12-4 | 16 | CASSSLAGGNTGELFF | TGTGCCAGCAGTTCTTTAGCGGGGGGGAACACCGGGGAGCTGTTTTTT
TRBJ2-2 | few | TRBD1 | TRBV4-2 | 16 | CASSPDRVIVTGELFF | TGTGCCAGCAGCCCCGACAGGGTGATCGTCACCGGGGAGCTGTTTTTT
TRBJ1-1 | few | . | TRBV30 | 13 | CAWSSGEGTEAFF | TGTGCCTGGAGTAGCGGGGAGGGCACTGAAGCTTTCTTT
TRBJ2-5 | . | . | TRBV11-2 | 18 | CASSLDRRQEIFVETQYF | TGTGCCAGCAGCTTAGATCGTCGGCAGGAGATCTTCGTTGAGACCCAGTACTTC
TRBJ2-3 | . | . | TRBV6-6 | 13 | CASNGVITDTQYF | TGTGCCAGCAATGGGGTTATCACAGATACGCAGTATTTT
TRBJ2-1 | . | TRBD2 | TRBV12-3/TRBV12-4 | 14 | CANDSGGARNEQFF | TGTGCCAACGATAGCGGGGGGGCCAGGAATGAGCAGTTCTTC
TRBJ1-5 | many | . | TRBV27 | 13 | CASSLLGNQPQHF | TGTGCCAGCAGTTTATTGGGGAATCAGCCCCAGCATTTT
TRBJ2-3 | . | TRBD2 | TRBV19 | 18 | CASSLVIAGGPFLDTQYF | TGTGCCAGTAGTCTCGTAATAGCGGGAGGGCCGTTTCTAGATACGCAGTATTTT
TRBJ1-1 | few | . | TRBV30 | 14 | CAWSVRRGNTEAFF | TGTGCCTGGAGTGTACGTAGGGGGAACACTGAAGCTTTCTTT
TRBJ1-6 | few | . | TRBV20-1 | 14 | CSAARTALNSPLHF | TGCAGTGCAGCAAGGACAGCTCTTAATTCACCCCTCCACTTT
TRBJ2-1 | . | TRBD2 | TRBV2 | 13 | CASSGLAGSEQFF | TGTGCCAGCAGTGGGCTAGCGGGATCTGAGCAGTTCTTC
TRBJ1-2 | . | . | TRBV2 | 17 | CASSERSGVRLVDGYTF | TGTGCCAGCAGTGAAAGGTCAGGGGTGAGGTTAGTGGATGGCTACACCTTC
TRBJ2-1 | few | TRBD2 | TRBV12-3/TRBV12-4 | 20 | CASSFTPGLAGEITYNEQFF | TGTGCCAGCAGTTTCACTCCGGGACTAGCGGGGGAGATTACCTACAATGAGCAGTTCTTC
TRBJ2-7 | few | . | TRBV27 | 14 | CASSLTGRRYEQYF | TGTGCCAGCAGTCTTACGGGACGGAGATACGAGCAGTACTTC
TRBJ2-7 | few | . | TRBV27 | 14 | CASSSRGQAYEQYF | TGTGCCAGCAGTTCCCGGGGGCAGGCCTACGAGCAGTACTTC
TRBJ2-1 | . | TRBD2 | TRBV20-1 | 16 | CSARDQRGTGYNEQFF | TGCAGTGCTAGAGATCAGCGGGGAACCGGATACAATGAGCAGTTCTTC
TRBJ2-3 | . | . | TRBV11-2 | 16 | CASSSLLVSSTDTQYF | TGTGCCAGCAGCTCCCTACTCGTCTCTAGCACAGATACGCAGTATTTT
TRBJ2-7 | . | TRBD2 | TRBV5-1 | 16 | CASSLAMASGSYEQYF | TGCGCCAGCAGCTTGGCAATGGCTAGCGGATCCTACGAGCAGTACTTC
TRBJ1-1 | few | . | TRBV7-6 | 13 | CASSHREDTEAFF | TGTGCCAGCAGCCACAGGGAAGACACTGAAGCTTTCTTT
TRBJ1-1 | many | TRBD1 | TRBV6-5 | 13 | CASNRQGVAEAFF | TGTGCCAGCAACAGACAGGGCGTGGCTGAAGCTTTCTTT
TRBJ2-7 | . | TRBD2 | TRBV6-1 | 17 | CASSPIRVAGGFYEQYF | TGTGCCAGCAGCCCCATAAGGGTAGCGGGAGGATTCTACGAGCAGTACTTC